The entry below gives a single T cell receptor (beta chain) sequence along with its context. What it binds is not known. The PCR had 60 Vbeta and 13 Jbeta primers. Method: immunoSEQ multiplex PCR; TCRdb's copy keeps in-frame clones and lacks some. The data show roughly 150,000 clones, approximately 71% seen once. This entry belongs to a study of cytomegalovirus exposure and HLA in healthy donors. Findings and caveats of the study: TRBV6-2, TRBV6-3 and some other V segments were unresolvable in 87-base-pair reads.

The CDR3 runs to 15 residues. The V gene's germline CDR1 is SGHRS and CDR2 YFSETQ. V trimming: 3 bases; J trimming: 3 bases; junction bases outside the gene matches: 3. The chain joins TRBV5-1 to TRBJ2-3; 11 nucleotides align to TRBD2. Sequenced: PBMCs. The TCR comes from a man between 18 and 35 years old in good health and CMV-seropositive. DNA for the CDR3: TGCGCCAGCAGCTCACTAGCGGGAGTGACAGATACGCAGTATTTT. It translates to CASSSLAGVTDTQYF. The full variable domain, with the rest looked up from reference TRBV5-1 and TRBJ2-3, is KAGVTQTPRYLIKTRGQQVTLSCSPISGHRSVSWYQQTPGQGLQFLFEYFSETQRNKGNFPGRFSGRQFSNSRSEMNVSTLELGDSALYLCASSSLAGVTDTQYFGPGTRLTVL.